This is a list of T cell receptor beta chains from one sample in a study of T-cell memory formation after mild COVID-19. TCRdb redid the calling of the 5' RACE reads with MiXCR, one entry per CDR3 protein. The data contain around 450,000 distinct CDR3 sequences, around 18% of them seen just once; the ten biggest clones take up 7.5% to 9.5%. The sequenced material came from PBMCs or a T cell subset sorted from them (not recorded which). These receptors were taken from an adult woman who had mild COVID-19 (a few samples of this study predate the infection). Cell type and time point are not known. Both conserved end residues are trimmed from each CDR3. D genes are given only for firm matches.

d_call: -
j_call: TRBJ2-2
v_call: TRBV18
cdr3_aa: ASFSGRNTGELF

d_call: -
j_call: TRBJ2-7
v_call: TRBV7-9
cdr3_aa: ASTRFVEVEQY

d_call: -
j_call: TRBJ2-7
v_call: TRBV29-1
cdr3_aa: SVEREGSDPYEQY

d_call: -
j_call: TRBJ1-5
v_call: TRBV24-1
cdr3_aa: ATSHWDSNQPQH

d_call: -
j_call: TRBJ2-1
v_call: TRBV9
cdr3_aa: ASSVVESGTHTVDNEQF

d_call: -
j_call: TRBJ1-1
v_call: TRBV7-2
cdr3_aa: ASSFRGRTGVNTEAF

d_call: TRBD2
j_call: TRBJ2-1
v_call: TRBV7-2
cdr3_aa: ASSSRLAGAYNEQF

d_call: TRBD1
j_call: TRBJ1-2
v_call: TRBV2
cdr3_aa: ASSVDRGGDGYT

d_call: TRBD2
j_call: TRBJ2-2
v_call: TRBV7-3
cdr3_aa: ASSHLAGGQYTGELF

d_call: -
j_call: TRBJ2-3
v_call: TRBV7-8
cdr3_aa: ASNPVGTGRTDTQY

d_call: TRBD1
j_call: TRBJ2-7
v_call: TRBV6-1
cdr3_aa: ASSDGTGSYEQY

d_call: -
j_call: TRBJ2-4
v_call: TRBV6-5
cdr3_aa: ASTNRATKNIQY

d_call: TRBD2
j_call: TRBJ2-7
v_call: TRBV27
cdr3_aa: ASRKGGSSYEQY

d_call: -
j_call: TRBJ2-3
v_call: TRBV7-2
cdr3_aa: ASSPTRGDTQY

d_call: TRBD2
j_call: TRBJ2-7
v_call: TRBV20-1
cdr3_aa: SASATSGARGEQY

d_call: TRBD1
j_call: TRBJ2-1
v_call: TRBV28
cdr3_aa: ASSGTGGRREQF

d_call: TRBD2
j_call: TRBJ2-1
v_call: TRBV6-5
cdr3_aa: ACSGGEEQF

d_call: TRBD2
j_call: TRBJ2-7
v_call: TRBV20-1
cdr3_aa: SARDPGTSGSSGTYEQY

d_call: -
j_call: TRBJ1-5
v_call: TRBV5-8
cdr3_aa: ASSSKTATKPQH

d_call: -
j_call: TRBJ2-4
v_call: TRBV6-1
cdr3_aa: ASSEWLGSNIQY

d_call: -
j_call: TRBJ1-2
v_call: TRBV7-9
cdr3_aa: ASSFGTGLYGYT

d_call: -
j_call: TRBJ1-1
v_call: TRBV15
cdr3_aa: ATSRGELAEAF

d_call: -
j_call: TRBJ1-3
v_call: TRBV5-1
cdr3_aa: ASSAESSGNTIY

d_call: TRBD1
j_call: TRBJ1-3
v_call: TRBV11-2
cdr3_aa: ASSPGTGGGNTIY

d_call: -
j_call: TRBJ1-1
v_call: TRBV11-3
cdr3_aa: ASSFVARNTEAF